This entry concerns a single T cell receptor (beta chain). The data originate from a study of CD8 T cells in Susac syndrome. Random hexamers served to reverse transcribe roughly 0.45 to 1 ug RNA. The authors amplified TCR beta CDR3 across 54 Vbeta and 13 Jbeta using immunoSEQ multiplex PCR. TCRdb passed the immunoSEQ multiplex PCR reads through MiXCR, listing each CDR3 protein once. The sample contains about 300,000 distinct CDR3 sequences, around 85% of which appear only once. The CDR3 has 13 residues. The V gene end was trimmed by 6 bases and the J gene end by 6 bases; junction bases not matched to a gene: 3.

The TCR was taken from a human donor with multiple sclerosis. Sequencing was done on a sample of CD8+ T cells from PBMCs. The rearrangement links TRBV12-3 or TRBV12-4 to TRBJ2-1, with 9 bases identical to TRBD2. CDR3 protein: CASRGLASNEQFF. CDR3 DNA: TGTGCCAGCAGGGGACTAGCCAGCAATGAGCAGTTCTTC.